Presented here are 10 T cell receptor beta chains from one specimen sequenced in a study of shared clonotypes between healthy human individuals. Produced via immunoSEQ multiplex PCR; TCRdb's table is partial and in-frame only. The sample shows about 2,500,000 clones, roughly nine tenths of them seen only once. The specimen sequenced was naive CD4+ T cells sorted from blood. Indicated subset: CD45RA+ positively selected. These receptors came from a man aged 18 to 30 in good health.

J is TRBJ1-4 and V is TRBV21-1. TRBV21-1 is recorded as a pseudogene. The CDR3 has 15 amino acids. Here the CDR3 DNA reads TGTGCCAGCAGCCCCGGAGGGAAGGCGAATGAAAAACTGTTTTTT. This encodes CASSPGGKANEKLFF.

The chain recombines TRBV18 with TRBJ2-3; 12 bases match TRBD2. The trim removed 0 bases at V and 1 base at J, leaving 2 bases unmatched. This CDR3 has 17 amino acids. Germline-derived CDR1 and CDR2 are KGHSH and LQKENI. The chain's CDR3 is CASSPPASGGGTDTQYF. As DNA, the CDR3 is TGTGCCAGCTCACCACCGGCTAGCGGGGGGGGCACAGATACGCAGTATTTT.

The chain is built from TRBV12-5 and TRBJ2-3; the D is unclear. Germline CDR1 LGHNT, CDR2 FRNRAP. The CDR3 is 13 amino acids. V was clipped by 1 base and J by 4 bases, with 6 bases between them. The CDR3 reads CASGLEFPDTQYF. In DNA, the CDR3 is TGTGCTAGTGGTTTGGAGTTCCCAGATACGCAGTATTTT.

This chain uses TRBV19 with TRBJ1-2; no clear D gene. V was trimmed by 0 bases and J by 6 bases, leaving 11 bases between them. Germline CDR1 LNHDA, CDR2 SQIVND (reference sequence). There are 14 residues in the CDR3. CDR3 in amino acids: CASSIDGRSNGYTF. DNA of the CDR3: TGTGCCAGTAGTATAGACGGCAGAAGTAATGGCTACACCTTC.

The V and J genes are TRBV6-5 and TRBJ2-1; D might be TRBD2 (5 bases). The CDR3 runs 15 residues. V lost 4 bases and J 5 bases, leaving 15 bases between the germline ends. Germline CDR1 MNHEY, CDR2 SVGAGI. In DNA form, the CDR3 reads TGTGCCAGCAGTTTCACGGGGATAGGTAACAATGAGCAGTTCTTC. Protein: CASSFTGIGNNEQFF.

The chain combines TRBV6-1 with TRBJ1-1; tentatively, D is TRBD1 (5 bases). The CDR3 is 12 residues long. CDR1 MNHNS and CDR2 SASEGT come from the germline V gene. V was cut by 7 bases and J by 1 base, with 7 bases left in between. CDR3 sequence reads: CASKTGNTEAFF. DNA of the CDR3: TGTGCCAGCAAAACAGGGAACACTGAAGCTTTCTTT.

The chain recombines TRBV5-1 with TRBJ2-7; TRBD2 might be the D (6 bases). Germline lookup yields CDR1 SGHRS and CDR2 YFSETQ. This CDR3 contains 15 residues. V lost 4 bases, J lost 0 bases, and 14 bases lay in between. For the CDR3, the DNA is TGCGCCAGCAGCGAACCGGGACTGGCCTCCTACGAGCAGTACTTC. It specifies CASSEPGLASYEQYF.

The J gene is TRBJ2-2, the V gene TRBV5-1; D perhaps matches TRBD1 (6 bases). The length of the CDR3 is 16 residues. CDR1 is SGHRS, CDR2 YFSETQ, per germline. Trimming took off 4 bases at V and 2 bases at J, with 15 bases between the two ends. The CDR3 coding sequence is TGCGCCAGCAGCAGACGAGGGGGAACCAACACCGGGGAGCTGTTTTTT. Protein product: CASSRRGGTNTGELFF.

On this clone: Other nucleotide sequences from this sample produce the same CDR3. This CDR3 reads CASSGNNYGYTF. The CDR3 DNA reads TGTGCCAGCAGTGGGAATAACTATGGCTACACCTTC. The gene calls are TRBV6-5 and TRBJ1-2; no clear D gene. V gave up 5 bases and J gave up 1 base, with 5 bases separating them. The CDR3 is made up of 12 amino acids. The germline CDR1 and CDR2 sequences are MNHEY and SVGAGI.

This sequence joins TRBV28 and TRBJ1-2; tentatively, D is TRBD1 (5 bases). The CDR3 has 14 residues. The V end was cut by 3 bases, the J end by 4 bases, with 12 bases between. Germline CDR1 is MDHEN and CDR2 is SYDVKM. CDR3 in amino acids: CASSFPDRVYGYTF. DNA for the CDR3: TGTGCCAGCAGTTTTCCAGACAGAGTCTATGGCTACACCTTC.